This record looks at one TCR beta chain sequence and its context. What it recognizes is unknown. This sample was included in a study of OX40 agonist ivuxolimab in advanced cancers. Study in general: Ivuxolimab was administered intravenously to patients at 0.01 to 10 mg/kg every 2 weeks. Three partial responders included one hepatocellular carcinoma patient and two cutaneous melanoma patients.

Study outcomes and limitations: Doses of 0.1 to 3.0 mg/kg were accompanied by clonal expansion of CD4+ and CD8+ blood T cells by week 6.

Sequencing used immunoSEQ multiplex PCR; TCRdb keeps in-frame clones, though not all of them. The repertoire holds approximately 60,000 clones, with about 87% as singletons. Blood samples were obtained at baseline, cycle 4 day 1, and cycle 7 day 1. Trimming took 0 bases from V and 5 from J, leaving 12 bases between them. The CDR3 extends over 14 amino acids. CDR1 SGDLS and CDR2 YYNGEE come from the germline V gene. The receptor comes from an adult with an advanced solid tumor such as melanoma, head and neck, liver or kidney cancer. J is TRBJ2-7 and V is TRBV9; the D gene is possibly TRBD1 (5 bases). The sample was CD4+ or CD8+ T cells sorted from blood, taken in a trial of the OX40 agonist ivuxolimab. This CDR3 reads CASSVGAGIHEQYF. The CDR3 region has the DNA TGTGCCAGCAGCGTAGGTGCAGGGATCCACGAGCAGTACTTC.